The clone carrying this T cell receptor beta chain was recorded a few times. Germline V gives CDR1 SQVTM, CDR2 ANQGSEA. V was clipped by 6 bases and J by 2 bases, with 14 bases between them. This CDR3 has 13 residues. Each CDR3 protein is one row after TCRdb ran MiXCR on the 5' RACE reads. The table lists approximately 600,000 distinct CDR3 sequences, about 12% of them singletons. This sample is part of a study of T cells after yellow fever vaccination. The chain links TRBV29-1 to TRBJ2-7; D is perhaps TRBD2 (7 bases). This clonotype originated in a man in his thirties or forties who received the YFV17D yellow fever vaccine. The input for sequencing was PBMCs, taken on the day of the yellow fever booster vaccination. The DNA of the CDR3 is TGCAGCGTCTCCGGGGGGCCTCCCTACGAGCAGTACTTC. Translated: CSVSGGPPYEQYF.